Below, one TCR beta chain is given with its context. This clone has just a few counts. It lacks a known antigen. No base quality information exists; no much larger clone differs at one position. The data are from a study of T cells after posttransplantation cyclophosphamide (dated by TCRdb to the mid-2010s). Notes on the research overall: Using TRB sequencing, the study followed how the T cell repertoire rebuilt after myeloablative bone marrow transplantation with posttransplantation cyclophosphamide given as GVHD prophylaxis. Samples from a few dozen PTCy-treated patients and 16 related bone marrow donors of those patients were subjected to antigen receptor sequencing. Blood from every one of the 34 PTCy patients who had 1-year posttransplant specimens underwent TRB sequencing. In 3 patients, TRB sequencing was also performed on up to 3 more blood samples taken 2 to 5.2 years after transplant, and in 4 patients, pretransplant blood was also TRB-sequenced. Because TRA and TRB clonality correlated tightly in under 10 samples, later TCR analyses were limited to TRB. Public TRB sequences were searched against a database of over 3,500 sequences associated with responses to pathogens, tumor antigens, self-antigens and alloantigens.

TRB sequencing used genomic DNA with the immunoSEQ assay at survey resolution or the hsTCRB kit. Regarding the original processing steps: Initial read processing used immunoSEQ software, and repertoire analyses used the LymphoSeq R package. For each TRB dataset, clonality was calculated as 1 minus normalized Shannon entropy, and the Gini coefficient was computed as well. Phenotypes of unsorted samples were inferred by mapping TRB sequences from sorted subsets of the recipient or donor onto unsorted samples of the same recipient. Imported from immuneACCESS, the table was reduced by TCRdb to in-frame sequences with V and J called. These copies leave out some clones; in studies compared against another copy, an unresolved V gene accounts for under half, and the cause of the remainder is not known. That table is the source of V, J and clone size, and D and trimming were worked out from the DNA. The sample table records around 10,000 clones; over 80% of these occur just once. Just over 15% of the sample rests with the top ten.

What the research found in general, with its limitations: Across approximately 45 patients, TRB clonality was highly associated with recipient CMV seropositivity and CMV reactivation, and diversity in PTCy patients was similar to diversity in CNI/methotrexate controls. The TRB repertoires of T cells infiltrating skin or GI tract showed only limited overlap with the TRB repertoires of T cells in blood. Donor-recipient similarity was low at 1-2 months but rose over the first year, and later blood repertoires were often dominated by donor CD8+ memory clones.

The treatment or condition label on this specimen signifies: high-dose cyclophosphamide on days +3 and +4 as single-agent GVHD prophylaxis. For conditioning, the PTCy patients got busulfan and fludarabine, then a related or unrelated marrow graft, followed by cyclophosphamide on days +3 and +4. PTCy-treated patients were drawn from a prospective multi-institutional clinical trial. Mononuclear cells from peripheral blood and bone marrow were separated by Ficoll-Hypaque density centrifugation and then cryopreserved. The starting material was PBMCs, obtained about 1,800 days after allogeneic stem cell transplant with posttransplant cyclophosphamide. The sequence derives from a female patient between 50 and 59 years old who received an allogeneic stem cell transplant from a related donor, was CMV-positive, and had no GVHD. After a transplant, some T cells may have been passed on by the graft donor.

The bases are TGTGCCAGCAGTTACGCGACTAGCGGGTGGTACGAGCAGTACTTC. This codes for CASSYATSGWYEQYF. The chain uses TRBV6-5 and TRBJ2-7; a stretch of 10 junction bases matches TRBD2. The CDR3 goes from the cysteine to the phenylalanine over 15 residues. Only the CDR3 region is kept as DNA, spanning 45 bases read in frame from base 1. From the germline V gene, CDR1 is MNHEY and CDR2 is SVGAGI. Here V drops 2 bases and J drops 4 bases, and the junction holds 5 bases not matched to any gene.